The 22 T cell receptor beta chains listed next were all sequenced from one sample in a study of T cell responses to AZD1222 COVID-19 vaccine. TCRdb keeps only in-frame clones here, not all; method: immunoSEQ multiplex PCR. In the table there are around 110,000 clones, 85% to 95% of which are singletons. The specimen was peripheral blood, collected on day 0 of AZD1222 vaccination. The receptors were gathered from an adult in good health.

This clone was picked up one time. V and J are TRBV19 and TRBJ1-6; TRBD1 is a possible D gene (5 bases). Germline CDR1 and CDR2: LNHDA and SQIVND (reference sequence). V was pared by 6 bases and J by 10 bases, with 16 bases between. The CDR3 extends over 14 amino acids. For the CDR3, the DNA is TGTGCCAGTAGAGGTTCAACGAGGGGATCACCCCTCCACTTT. This sequence encodes CASRGSTRGSPLHF.

This clone was observed a handful of times. The chain combines TRBV29-1 with TRBJ2-3; 7 nucleotides line up with TRBD2. The CDR3 totals 17 residues. CDR1 and CDR2 from the germline V gene are SQVTM and ANQGSEA. Trimming cost V 2 bases and J 5 bases; bases outside gene matches: 16. CDR3 bases: TGCAGCGTTGAATCGGTGGGCGGGAGCTCTTCAGGAGATACGCAGTATTTT. Protein sequence: CSVESVGGSSSGDTQYF.

The chain links TRBV28 to TRBJ1-1; TRBD1 might be the D (6 bases). The CDR3 is made up of 14 amino acids. Germline-derived CDR1 and CDR2 are MDHEN and SYDVKM. With 6 bases removed from V and 1 base from J, the gap between germline ends came to 12 bases. DNA of the CDR3: TGTGCCAGCAGGCCGACAGGCCGGAACACTGAAGCTTTCTTT. Protein product: CASRPTGRNTEAFF.

This chain joins TRBV6-5 and TRBJ1-3, with 7 bases identical to TRBD1. The CDR3 spans 15 residues. Losses at the gene ends were 2 bases for V and 0 bases for J; bases not matched to a gene: 1. CDR1 is MNHEY and CDR2 is SVGAGI in the germline V gene. In nucleotides, the CDR3 is TGTGCCAGCAGTTACGGGGACAGCTCTGGAAACACCATATATTTT. Protein sequence: CASSYGDSSGNTIYF.

CDR3 in DNA: TGTGCCAGCAGCTTGGGGACCACACAGCAGTACTTC. Translation: CASSLGTTQQYF. The rearrangement joins TRBV5-4 to TRBJ2-7; D gene uncertain. CDR1 is SGHNT and CDR2 is YYREEE in the germline V gene (reference sequence). The CDR3 runs to 12 residues. V shed 0 bases and J shed 8 bases, with 9 bases lying between them.

V and J are TRBV4-1 and TRBJ2-7; 11 positions match TRBD2. The CDR3 runs 15 residues. Germline CDR1 and CDR2: MGHRA and YSYEKL. Germline trimming cut 1 base from V and 7 bases from J; bases unmatched to any gene: 6. CDR3 sequence reads: CASSQALAGGGEQYF. The CDR3 bases are TGCGCCAGCAGCCAAGCTCTAGCGGGGGGCGGGGAGCAGTACTTC.

Concerning this clone itself: Other DNA sequences of this sample code for an identical CDR3. The V gene is TRBV19, the J gene TRBJ1-2, with a weak D call TRBD1 (5 bases). The V gene's germline CDR1 is LNHDA and CDR2 SQIVND (reference sequence). Trimming left V 3 bases short and J 1 base short, with 6 bases between. The CDR3 is made up of 13 amino acids. The CDR3 reads CASSMGVNYGYTF. The DNA for the CDR3 is TGTGCCAGTAGTATGGGGGTTAACTATGGCTACACCTTC.

This sequence joins TRBV27 and TRBJ1-1; D gene ambiguous. This CDR3 has 12 amino acids. Germline V gene lookup returns CDR1 MNHEY and CDR2 SMNVEV (reference sequence). Trimming pared 5 bases from V and 11 bases from J, leaving 15 bases between. CDR3 sequence reads: CASSPFFFPAFF. Here the CDR3 DNA reads TGTGCCAGCAGTCCCTTCTTTTTTCCCGCTTTCTTT.

The CDR3 sequence is CASSPRAGRAEAFF. As DNA, the CDR3 is TGTGCCAGCTCACCCCGCGCAGGCCGGGCTGAAGCTTTCTTT. The chain employs TRBV18 and TRBJ1-1; D unresolved. CDR3 length equals 14 residues. V was trimmed by 3 bases and J by 6 bases, leaving 14 bases between them. Germline assignment: CDR1 KGHSH and CDR2 LQKENI.

This clone turned up a few times. This chain connects TRBV28 to TRBJ1-5, with D possibly being TRBD1 (6 bases). Germline V lookup: CDR1 MDHEN, CDR2 SYDVKM. V shed 3 bases and J shed 4 bases, with 16 bases lying between them. The CDR3 has 16 residues. CDR3 coding DNA: TGTGCCAGCAGTTTTCAGGGACACCGAGGGAATCAGCCCCAGCATTTT. Its translation is CASSFQGHRGNQPQHF. Filled out from reference TRBV28 and TRBJ1-5, the complete variable domain reads DVKVTQSSRYLVKRTGEKVFLECVQDMDHENMFWYRQDPGLGLRLIYFSYDVKMKEKGDIPEGYSVSREKKERFSLILESASTNQTSMYLCASSFQGHRGNQPQHFGDGTRLSIL.

V usage is TRBV2 and J usage is TRBJ1-2; 7 nucleotides match TRBD1. The CDR3 is 13 residues long. Germline V gene data show CDR1 as SNHLY and CDR2 as FYNNEI. After removal of 10 bases from V and 5 bases from J, the junction contained 10 bases not matched to a gene. The CDR3 spells CANQQGFGYGYTF. The CDR3 nucleotides are TGTGCCAATCAACAGGGGTTTGGGTATGGCTACACCTTC.

This clone is medium-sized (0.01 to 0.1%) by share. This chain joins TRBV9 and TRBJ2-3; no clear D. V lost 3 bases, J lost 0 bases, and 5 bases lay in between. The CDR3 is made up of 13 amino acids. Germline values: CDR1 SGDLS, CDR2 YYNGEE. CDR3 sequence reads: CASSAYSTDTQYF. CDR3 in DNA: TGTGCCAGCAGCGCTTATAGCACAGATACGCAGTATTTT.

This clone was seen only once. This rearrangement joins TRBV6-5 to TRBJ2-1; D is ambiguous. This CDR3 has 15 amino acids. Per germline, CDR1 MNHEY and CDR2 SVGAGI. Between the trimmed V and J ends, which lost 3 bases and 1 base, there was a span of 10 bases. The CDR3 nucleotides read TGTGCCAGCAGTTATCAAAGTTTTTCCTACAATGAGCAGTTCTTC. Translating it yields CASSYQSFSYNEQFF.

The chain joins TRBV28 to TRBJ1-2; 9 nucleotides line up with TRBD1. The CDR3 covers 15 residues. The ends lost 3 bases at V and 6 bases at J; junction bases unmatched: 8. Germline V lookup: CDR1 MDHEN, CDR2 SYDVKM. CDR3 in amino acids: CASSLGDRAFDGYTF. The DNA for the CDR3 is TGTGCCAGCAGTTTGGGGGACAGGGCATTTGATGGCTACACCTTC.

The chain joins TRBV5-6 to TRBJ2-1, with D possibly being TRBD2 (6 bases). The CDR3 consists of 16 residues. V lost 1 base and J lost 6, with 17 bases in between. Germline loops: CDR1 SGHDT, CDR2 YYEEEE. CDR3 nucleotide sequence: TGTGCCAGCAGCTTGATCGTAGGTGAGGGAGGCAATGAGCAGTTCTTC. Its translation: CASSLIVGEGGNEQFF.

This clone was counted a few times. The rearrangement joins TRBV19 to TRBJ1-1, with D possibly matching TRBD1 (5 bases). This CDR3 is 16 amino acids long. Trimming stripped 1 base from V and 1 base from J, with 13 bases between. The germline CDR1 and CDR2 sequences are LNHDA and SQIVND (reference sequence). For the CDR3, the DNA is TGTGCCAGTAGTATAGCAAGACAGTACTCGAACACTGAAGCTTTCTTT. This sequence encodes CASSIARQYSNTEAFF.

The chain recombines TRBV28 with TRBJ1-5; 9 bases align to TRBD1. V lost 7 bases and J lost 6; bases outside the gene matches: 7. Germline CDR1 reads MDHEN; CDR2 reads SYDVKM. This CDR3 is built from 14 residues. In nucleotides, the CDR3 is TGTGCCAGCACCTTAGGGGGACAGGGTCAGCCCCAGCATTTT. Residues: CASTLGGQGQPQHF.

This chain joins TRBV2 and TRBJ1-6, with D unclear. CDR3 length: 14 residues. CDR1 is SNHLY and CDR2 is FYNNEI in the germline V gene. Deletions cut 3 bases from V and 5 bases from J, with 8 bases between. The CDR3 reads CASSDGRDNSPLHF. The DNA of the CDR3 is TGTGCCAGCAGTGACGGGCGGGATAATTCACCCCTCCACTTT. The full variable domain, rest sourced from reference TRBV2 and TRBJ1-6, is EPEVTQTPSHQVTQMGQEVILRCVPISNHLYFYWYRQILGQKVEFLVSFYNNEISEKSEIFDDQFSVERPDGSNFTLKIRSTKLEDSAMYFCASSDGRDNSPLHFGNGTRLTVT.

As concerns this clone: Germline is not matched at one junction end, which may reflect a read error. The genes are TRBV7-9 and TRBJ2-4, with 11 positions matching TRBD2. Germline V gene sequence: CDR1 SEHNR, CDR2 FQNEAQ (reference sequence). The CDR3 totals 14 residues. CDR3 nucleotide sequence: TGTGCCAGCAGTTTAGCGGGAGGGGGAAACATTCAGTACTTC. Translating it yields CASSLAGGGNIQYF.

This chain links TRBV2 with TRBJ2-7; 8 nucleotides align to TRBD2. This CDR3 region has 13 residues. CDR1 is SNHLY, CDR2 FYNNEI, per germline. Unmatched junction bases numbered 6, after V lost 7 bases and J lost 4 bases. The CDR3 loop is CASNERERYEQYF. In DNA, the CDR3 is TGTGCCAGCAATGAGCGGGAGCGGTACGAGCAGTACTTC.

This rearrangement joins TRBV19 to TRBJ1-2; 8 bases map to TRBD1. The germline V gene has CDR1 LNHDA and CDR2 SQIVND (reference sequence). Losses at the gene ends were 5 bases for V and 3 bases for J; bases not matched to a gene: 8. This CDR3 comprises 15 residues. The CDR3 here is CASSPGGGLDYGYTF. DNA of the CDR3: TGTGCCAGTAGTCCAGGGGGCGGGCTCGACTATGGCTACACCTTC.

V and J are TRBV4-1 and TRBJ1-2; the D gene is possibly TRBD1 (5 bases). The CDR3 is 16 residues long. Trimming stripped 4 bases from V and 7 bases from J, with 22 bases between. CDR1 and CDR2 from the germline V gene are MGHRA and YSYEKL. CDR3 loop: CASSPPSLPGGGGYTF. DNA for the CDR3: TGCGCCAGCAGCCCACCCTCACTACCGGGGGGGGGTGGCTACACCTTC.